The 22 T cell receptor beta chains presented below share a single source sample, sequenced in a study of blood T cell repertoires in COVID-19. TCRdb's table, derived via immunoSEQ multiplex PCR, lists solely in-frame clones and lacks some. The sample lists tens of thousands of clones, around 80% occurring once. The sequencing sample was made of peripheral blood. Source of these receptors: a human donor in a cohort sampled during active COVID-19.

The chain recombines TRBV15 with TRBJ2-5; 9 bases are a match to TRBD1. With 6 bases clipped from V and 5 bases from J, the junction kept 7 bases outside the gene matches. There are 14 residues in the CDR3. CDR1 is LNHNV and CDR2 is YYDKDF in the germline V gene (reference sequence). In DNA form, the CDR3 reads TGTGCCACCAGATCACAGGGGGCAATCGAGACCCAGTACTTC. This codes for CATRSQGAIETQYF.

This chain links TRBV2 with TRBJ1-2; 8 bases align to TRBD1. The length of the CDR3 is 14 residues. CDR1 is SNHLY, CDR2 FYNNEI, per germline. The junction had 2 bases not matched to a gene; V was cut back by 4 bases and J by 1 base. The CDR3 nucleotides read TGTGCCAGCAGTGCCGACAGGGGTAACTATGGCTACACCTTC. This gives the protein CASSADRGNYGYTF. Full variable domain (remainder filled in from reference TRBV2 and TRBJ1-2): EPEVTQTPSHQVTQMGQEVILRCVPISNHLYFYWYRQILGQKVEFLVSFYNNEISEKSEIFDDQFSVERPDGSNFTLKIRSTKLEDSAMYFCASSADRGNYGYTFGSGTRLTVV.

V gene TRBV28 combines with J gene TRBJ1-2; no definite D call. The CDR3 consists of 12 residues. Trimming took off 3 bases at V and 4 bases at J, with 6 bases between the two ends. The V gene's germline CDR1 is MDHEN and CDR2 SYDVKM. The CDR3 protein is CASSFSVYGYTF. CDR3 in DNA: TGTGCCAGCAGTTTCTCTGTCTATGGCTACACCTTC.

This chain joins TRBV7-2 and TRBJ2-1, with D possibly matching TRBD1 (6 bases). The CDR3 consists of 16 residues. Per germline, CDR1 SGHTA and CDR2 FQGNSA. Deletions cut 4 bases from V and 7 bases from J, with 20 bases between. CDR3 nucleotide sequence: TGTGCCAGCAGCTCGGTAAAGAAGGGGGTGGGAAATGAGCAGTTCTTC. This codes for CASSSVKKGVGNEQFF.

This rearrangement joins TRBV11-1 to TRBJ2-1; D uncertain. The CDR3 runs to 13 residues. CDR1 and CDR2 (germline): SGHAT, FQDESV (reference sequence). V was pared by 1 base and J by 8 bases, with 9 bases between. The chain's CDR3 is CASSLDFRDEQFF. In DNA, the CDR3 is TGTGCCAGCAGCTTAGATTTTCGTGATGAGCAGTTCTTC.

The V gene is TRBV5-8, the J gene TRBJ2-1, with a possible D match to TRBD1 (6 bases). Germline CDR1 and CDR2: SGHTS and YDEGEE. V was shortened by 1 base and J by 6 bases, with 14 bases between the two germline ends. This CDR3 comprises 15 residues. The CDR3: CASSLSGYRVNEQFF. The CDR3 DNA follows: TGTGCCAGCAGCTTGTCTGGATACAGGGTCAATGAGCAGTTCTTC.

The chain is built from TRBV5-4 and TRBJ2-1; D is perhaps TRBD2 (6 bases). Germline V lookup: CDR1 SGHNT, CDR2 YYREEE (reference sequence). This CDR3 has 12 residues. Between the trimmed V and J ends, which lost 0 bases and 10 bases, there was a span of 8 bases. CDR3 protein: CASSLEAGEQFF. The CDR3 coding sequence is TGTGCCAGCAGCTTGGAGGCGGGGGAGCAGTTCTTC.

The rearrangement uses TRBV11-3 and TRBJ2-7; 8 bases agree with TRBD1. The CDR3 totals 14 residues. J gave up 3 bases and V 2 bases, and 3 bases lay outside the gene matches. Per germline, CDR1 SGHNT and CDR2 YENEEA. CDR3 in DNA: TGTGCCAGCAGCTTACAGGGGGCTGACTACGAGCAGTACTTC. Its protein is CASSLQGADYEQYF.

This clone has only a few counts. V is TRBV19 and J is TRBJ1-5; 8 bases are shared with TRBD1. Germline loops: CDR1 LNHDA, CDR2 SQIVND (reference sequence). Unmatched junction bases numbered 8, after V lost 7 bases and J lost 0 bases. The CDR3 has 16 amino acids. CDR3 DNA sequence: TGTGCCAGTACCTCCGGACAGGGCCGTAGCAATCAGCCCCAGCATTTT. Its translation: CASTSGQGRSNQPQHF.

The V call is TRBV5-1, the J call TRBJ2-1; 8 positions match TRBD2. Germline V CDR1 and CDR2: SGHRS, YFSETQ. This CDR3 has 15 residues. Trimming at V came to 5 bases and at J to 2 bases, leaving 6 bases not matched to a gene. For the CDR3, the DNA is TGCGCCAGCAGTTATAGCGGGGAACCCTACAATGAGCAGTTCTTC. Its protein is CASSYSGEPYNEQFF. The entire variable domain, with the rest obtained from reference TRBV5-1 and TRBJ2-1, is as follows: KAGVTQTPRYLIKTRGQQVTLSCSPISGHRSVSWYQQTPGQGLQFLFEYFSETQRNKGNFPGRFSGRQFSNSRSEMNVSTLELGDSALYLCASSYSGEPYNEQFFGPGTRLTVL.

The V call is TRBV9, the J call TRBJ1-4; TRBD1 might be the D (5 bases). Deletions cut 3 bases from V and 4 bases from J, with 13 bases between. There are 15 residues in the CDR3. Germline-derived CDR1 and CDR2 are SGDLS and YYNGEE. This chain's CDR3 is CASSASQGLNEKLFF. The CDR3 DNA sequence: TGTGCCAGCAGCGCTTCCCAGGGTCTTAATGAAAAACTGTTTTTT.

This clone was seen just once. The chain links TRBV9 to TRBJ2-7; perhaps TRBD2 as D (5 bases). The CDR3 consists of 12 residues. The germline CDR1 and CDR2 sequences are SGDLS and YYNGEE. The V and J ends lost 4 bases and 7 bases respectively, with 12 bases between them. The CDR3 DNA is TGTGCCAGCAGCCCCAGGACGGGGGAGCAGTACTTC. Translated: CASSPRTGEQYF. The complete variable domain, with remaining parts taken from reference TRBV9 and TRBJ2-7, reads DSGVTQTPKHLITATGQRVTLRCSPRSGDLSVYWYQQSLDQGLQFLIQYYNGEERAKGNILERFSAQQFPDLHSELNLSSLELGDSALYFCASSPRTGEQYFGPGTRLTVT.

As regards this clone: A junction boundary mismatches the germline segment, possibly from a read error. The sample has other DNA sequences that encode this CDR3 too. In nucleotides, the CDR3 is TGTGCCAGTAGTTTTGGGACAGATAACTATGGCTACACCTTC. Amino acid sequence: CASSFGTDNYGYTF. V gene TRBV6-6 combines with J gene TRBJ1-2, with TRBD1 matching over 7 bases. There are 14 residues in the CDR3. In germline, CDR1 is MNHNY, CDR2 SVGAGI (reference sequence).

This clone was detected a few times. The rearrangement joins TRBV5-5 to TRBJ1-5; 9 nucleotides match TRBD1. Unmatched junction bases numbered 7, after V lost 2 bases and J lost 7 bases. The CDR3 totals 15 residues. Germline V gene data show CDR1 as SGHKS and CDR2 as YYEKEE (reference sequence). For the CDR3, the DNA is TGTGCCAGCAGCTTACAGACAGGGGGGCGGCAGCCCCAGCATTTT. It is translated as CASSLQTGGRQPQHF.

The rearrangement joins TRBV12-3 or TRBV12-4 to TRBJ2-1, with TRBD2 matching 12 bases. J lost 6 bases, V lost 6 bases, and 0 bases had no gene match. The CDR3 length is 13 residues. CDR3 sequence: CASRGLAGNEQFF. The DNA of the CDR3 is TGTGCCAGCAGGGGACTAGCGGGCAATGAGCAGTTCTTC.

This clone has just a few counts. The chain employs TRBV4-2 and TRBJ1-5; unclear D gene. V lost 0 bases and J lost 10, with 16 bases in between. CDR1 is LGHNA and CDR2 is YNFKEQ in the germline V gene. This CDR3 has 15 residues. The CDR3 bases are TGTGCCAGCAGCCAAGATATGCGGCAGCCTAATCCCCAGCATTTT. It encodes CASSQDMRQPNPQHF.

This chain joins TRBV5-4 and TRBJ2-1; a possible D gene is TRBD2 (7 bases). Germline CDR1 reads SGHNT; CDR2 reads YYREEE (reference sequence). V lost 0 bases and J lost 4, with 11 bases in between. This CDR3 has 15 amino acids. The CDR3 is CASSLGGGRYNEQFF. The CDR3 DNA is TGTGCCAGCAGCTTGGGGGGGGGCCGTTACAATGAGCAGTTCTTC.

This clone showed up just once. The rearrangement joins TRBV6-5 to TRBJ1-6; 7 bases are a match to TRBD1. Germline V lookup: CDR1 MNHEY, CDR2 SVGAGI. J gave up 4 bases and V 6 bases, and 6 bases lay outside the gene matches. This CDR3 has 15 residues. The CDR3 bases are TGTGCCAGCAGGGAGGCGGACAGGTATAATTCACCCCTCCACTTT. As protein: CASREADRYNSPLHF.

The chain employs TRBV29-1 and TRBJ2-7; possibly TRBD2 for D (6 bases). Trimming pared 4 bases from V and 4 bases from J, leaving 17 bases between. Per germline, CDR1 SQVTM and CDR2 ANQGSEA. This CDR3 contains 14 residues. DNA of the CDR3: TGCAGCGTTGGATGGACCGGGGGTCGGTACGAGCAGTACTTC. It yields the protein CSVGWTGGRYEQYF.

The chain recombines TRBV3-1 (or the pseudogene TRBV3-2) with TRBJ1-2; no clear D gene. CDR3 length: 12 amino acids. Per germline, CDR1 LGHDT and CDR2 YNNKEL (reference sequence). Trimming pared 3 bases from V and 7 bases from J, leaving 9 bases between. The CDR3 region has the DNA TGTGCCAGCAGCCAGGGCCTCTTTGGCTACACCTTC. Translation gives CASSQGLFGYTF.

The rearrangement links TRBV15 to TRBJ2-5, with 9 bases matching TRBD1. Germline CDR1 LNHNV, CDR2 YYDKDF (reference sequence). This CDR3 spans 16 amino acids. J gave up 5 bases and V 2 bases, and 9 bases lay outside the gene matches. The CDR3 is CATSRPRYRGQETQYF. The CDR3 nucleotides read TGTGCCACCAGCAGACCAAGGTACAGGGGGCAGGAGACCCAGTACTTC.

Written as DNA, the CDR3 is TGTGCCAGCAGCTTTGGACAGCTAGGGGCGGGCTACACCTTC. Its protein product is CASSFGQLGAGYTF. This chain uses TRBV5-5 with TRBJ1-2, with D perhaps matching TRBD1 (6 bases). Trimming left V 2 bases short and J 8 bases short, with 16 bases between. The CDR3 length is 14 residues. Per the germline V gene, CDR1 is SGHKS and CDR2 is YYEKEE (reference sequence).